The 24 T cell receptor beta chains below were found in one sample sequenced in a study of blood T cell repertoires in COVID-19. Repertoires were generated with immunoSEQ multiplex PCR, while TCRdb's copy carries only in-frame clones and drops some. The repertoire holds 70,000 to 95,000 clones, with about 82% as singletons. The sample consisted of peripheral blood. These receptors originate from a woman between 65 and 79 years old with active or convalescent COVID-19.

The rearrangement uses TRBV4-2 and TRBJ2-1; 7 bases align to TRBD2. This CDR3 has 15 amino acids. The ends lost 2 bases at V and 9 bases at J; junction bases unmatched: 10. The germline gives CDR1 LGHNA, CDR2 YNFKEQ. The DNA for the CDR3 is TGTGCCAGCAGCCAAAGACGGGGGGATATTCTTGAGCAGTTCTTC. Its translation is CASSQRRGDILEQFF.

V is TRBV2 and J is TRBJ1-5, with 8 bases identical to TRBD1. V shed 4 bases, J shed 6 bases, and the junction held 5 bases outside the gene matches. The CDR3 consists of 14 residues. In germline, CDR1 is SNHLY, CDR2 FYNNEI. For the CDR3, the DNA is TGTGCCAGCAGTGCACAGGGGGGCGGTCAGCCCCAGCATTTT. This encodes CASSAQGGGQPQHF. The whole variable domain, filled in from reference TRBV2 and TRBJ1-5, reads EPEVTQTPSHQVTQMGQEVILRCVPISNHLYFYWYRQILGQKVEFLVSFYNNEISEKSEIFDDQFSVERPDGSNFTLKIRSTKLEDSAMYFCASSAQGGGQPQHFGDGTRLSIL.

The chain couples TRBV18 to TRBJ2-5; no clear D. The germline gives CDR1 KGHSH, CDR2 LQKENI. This CDR3 is 14 amino acids long. V was trimmed by 2 bases and J by 3 bases, leaving 10 bases between them. This chain's CDR3 is CASSPGPLKETQYF. As DNA, the CDR3 is TGTGCCAGCTCACCAGGTCCACTAAAAGAGACCCAGTACTTC.

This chain links TRBV10-3 with TRBJ1-1, with a weak D call TRBD1 (5 bases). Germline CDR1 ENHRY, CDR2 SYGVKD. This CDR3 contains 14 residues. Trimming took 3 bases from V and 6 from J, leaving 14 bases between them. As DNA, the CDR3 is TGTGCCATCAGTGACCCCAGGGAAGGCGCTGAAGCTTTCTTT. It translates to CAISDPREGAEAFF.

V is TRBV5-1 and J is TRBJ2-5; 8 positions match TRBD1. With 4 bases clipped from V and 5 bases from J, the junction kept 10 bases outside the gene matches. The V gene's germline CDR1 is SGHRS and CDR2 YFSETQ. There are 15 residues in the CDR3. DNA for the CDR3: TGCGCCAGCAGCCCAGTAGCTACAGGGGGGGAGACCCAGTACTTC. Translated: CASSPVATGGETQYF.

The chain couples TRBV18 to TRBJ2-7; 8 bases align to TRBD1. Germline-derived CDR1 and CDR2 are KGHSH and LQKENI. Germline trimming cut 4 bases from V and 5 bases from J; bases unmatched to any gene: 1. The CDR3 spans 12 residues. As DNA, the CDR3 is TGTGCCAGCTCACAACAGGGGGACGAGCAGTACTTC. As protein: CASSQQGDEQYF.

This clone has only one observation. This CDR3 reads CSASRGSGSSNEQYF. CDR3 DNA sequence: TGCAGTGCTAGTCGGGGGTCAGGGTCAAGCAACGAGCAGTACTTC. J is TRBJ2-7 and V is TRBV20-1; a weak D match, TRBD2 (6 bases). Trimming took 3 bases from V and 5 from J, leaving 20 bases between them. Germline assignment: CDR1 DFQATT and CDR2 SNEGSKA (reference sequence). The CDR3 is made up of 15 amino acids.

The genes are TRBV19 and TRBJ1-6; D is possibly TRBD1 (5 bases). The V end lost 6 bases, the J end lost 10 bases, and 16 bases lay between the germline ends. Germline values: CDR1 LNHDA, CDR2 SQIVND (reference sequence). The CDR3 has 14 amino acids. The CDR3 is CASSRAGEESPLHF. Here the CDR3 DNA reads TGTGCCAGTAGCAGGGCGGGGGAGGAGTCACCCCTCCACTTT. The full variable domain, its missing parts supplied by reference TRBV19 and TRBJ1-6, is DGGITQSPKYLFRKEGQNVTLSCEQNLNHDAMYWYRQDPGQGLRLIYYSQIVNDFQKGDIAEGYSVSREKKESFPLTVTSAQKNPTAFYLCASSRAGEESPLHFGNGTRLTVT.

In DNA form, the CDR3 reads TGCGCCAGCAGCTTAACTAGCGGGGGGCCAGATACGCAGTATTTT. Translating it yields CASSLTSGGPDTQYF. The chain has TRBV5-1 and TRBJ2-3, with TRBD2 matching over 12 bases. The germline V gene encodes CDR1 SGHRS and CDR2 YFSETQ. With V trimmed by 2 bases and J by 4 bases, 2 bases remained unmatched. This CDR3 has 15 residues.

The chain links TRBV15 to TRBJ2-7, with D tentatively TRBD2 (6 bases). V was shortened by 0 bases and J by 9 bases, with 18 bases between the two germline ends. From germline, CDR1 is LNHNV and CDR2 YYDKDF (reference sequence). This CDR3 region has 15 residues. CDR3 in amino acids: CATSRDQSAGSVQYF. CDR3 DNA: TGTGCCACCAGCAGAGATCAGTCCGCGGGGAGCGTGCAGTACTTC.

The rearrangement links TRBV11-3 to TRBJ2-7, with D perhaps TRBD1 (6 bases). V was pared by 5 bases and J by 5 bases, with 19 bases between. This CDR3 has 15 residues. Per the germline V gene, CDR1 is SGHNT and CDR2 is YENEEA. CDR3 nucleotide sequence: TGTGCCAGCAGCAAAGGGGCAGGGGCTTACAACGAGCAGTACTTC. Translated, it gives CASSKGAGAYNEQYF.

V and J are TRBV5-1 and TRBJ2-7; D is unresolved. This CDR3 comprises 14 residues. Trimming removed 0 bases at V and 2 bases at J, with 9 bases between. Germline V gene sequence: CDR1 SGHRS, CDR2 YFSETQ. CDR3: CASSLEYTTYEQYF. DNA of the CDR3: TGCGCCAGCAGCTTGGAGTACACCACCTACGAGCAGTACTTC.

The CDR3 coding sequence is TGCGCCAGCAGCCAAGATCCGGTCGCAGGGGCGCGGGGCTACACCTTC. Its protein is CASSQDPVAGARGYTF. The chain uses TRBV4-3 and TRBJ1-2; D possibly corresponds to TRBD1 (6 bases). The length of the CDR3 is 16 residues. Trimming left V 0 bases short and J 8 bases short, with 19 bases between. Germline V gene data show CDR1 as LGHNA and CDR2 as YSLEER.

This clone was recorded once. V and J are TRBV7-2 and TRBJ1-1, with D possibly TRBD1 on 6 matching bases. The CDR3 runs 15 residues. CDR1 is SGHTA and CDR2 is FQGNSA in the germline V gene. V was cut by 5 bases and J by 5 bases, with 18 bases left in between. The chain's CDR3 is CASSPNRVRGTEAFF. The CDR3 coding sequence is TGTGCCAGCAGCCCTAACAGGGTGAGGGGAACTGAAGCTTTCTTT.

CDR3 sequence (DNA): TGCAGCGTTGCCCTGGGGGGGGTACGGACCGGGGAGCTGTTTTTT. Protein: CSVALGGVRTGELFF. The J gene is TRBJ2-2, the V gene TRBV29-1; 7 bases match TRBD2. V lost 4 bases and J lost 5; bases outside the gene matches: 10. CDR1 is SQVTM, CDR2 ANQGSEA, per germline. CDR3 length: 15 amino acids.

The sample holds a few counts of this clone. The chain links TRBV6-6 to TRBJ1-1; a weak D match, TRBD1 (6 bases). The CDR3 sequence is 14 residues long. Germline assignment: CDR1 MNHNY and CDR2 SVGAGI (reference sequence). The V end was cut by 5 bases, the J end by 1 base, with 11 bases between. The CDR3 sequence is CASSIGQSNTEAFF. The CDR3 DNA reads as TGTGCCAGCAGTATAGGACAGTCGAACACTGAAGCTTTCTTT.

The chain recombines TRBV7-2 with TRBJ2-1; 7 positions match TRBD2. The germline CDR1 and CDR2 sequences are SGHTA and FQGNSA. Germline trimming cut 6 bases from V and 5 bases from J; bases unmatched to any gene: 10. The CDR3 length is 15 residues. DNA of the CDR3: TGTGCCAGCAGACCCACACCGGGAGGAAACAATGAGCAGTTCTTC. Amino acid sequence: CASRPTPGGNNEQFF.

This clone was detected only a few times. The chain carries TRBV6-4 and TRBJ1-4; TRBD1 matches 9 bases. Germline V gives CDR1 MRHNA, CDR2 SNTAGT. The CDR3 is 15 amino acids. Trimming took 6 bases from V and 7 from J; bases not matched to a gene: 9. CDR3 DNA: TGTGCCAGCAGCGCTACAGGGGGCGGTGGTGAAAAACTGTTTTTT. Residues: CASSATGGGGEKLFF.

The chain recombines TRBV2 with TRBJ2-7; no clear D gene. Trimming cost V 5 bases and J 2 bases, with 4 bases left between them. Germline CDR1 and CDR2: SNHLY and FYNNEI. The CDR3 is 11 residues long. The CDR3 sequence: CASSTTYEQYF. The CDR3 DNA is TGTGCCAGCAGTACTACCTACGAGCAGTACTTC.

The chain is built from TRBV10-3 and TRBJ1-2; D uncertain. Germline V CDR1 and CDR2: ENHRY, SYGVKD. This CDR3 has 13 residues. Trimming took 4 bases from V and 8 from J, leaving 14 bases between them. CDR3 loop: CAISGGAGGGYTF. The DNA for the CDR3 is TGTGCCATCAGTGGAGGAGCAGGAGGAGGCTACACCTTC.

There are a few counts of this clone. The chain links TRBV6-2 or TRBV6-3 to TRBJ1-2, with a tentative D call TRBD1 (5 bases). The V end was cut by 2 bases, the J end by 5 bases, with 12 bases between. The CDR3 covers 14 residues. Per the germline V gene, CDR1 is MNHEY and CDR2 is SVGEGT. CDR3 residues: CASSYGRQGYGYTF. Here the CDR3 DNA reads TGTGCCAGCAGTTACGGGCGGCAGGGTTATGGCTACACCTTC.

This clone was detected a few times. V and J are TRBV4-2 and TRBJ2-3; possibly TRBD2 for D (6 bases). The V gene lost 5 bases and the J gene lost 6 bases, with 15 bases spanning the gap. CDR1 is LGHNA and CDR2 is YNFKEQ in the germline V gene. The CDR3 consists of 14 residues. CDR3 residues: CASSRRGSGDTQYF. CDR3 DNA: TGTGCCAGCAGCAGGAGGGGAAGCGGGGATACGCAGTATTTT.

This sequence joins TRBV5-1 and TRBJ1-2, with TRBD1 as a possible D gene (6 bases). Germline CDR1 SGHRS, CDR2 YFSETQ. This CDR3 has 14 residues. The ends were cut back, 2 bases at V and 2 bases at J, with 10 bases in the middle. CDR3 nucleotide sequence: TGCGCCAGCAGCTTTGGCGGACAGAACTATGGCTACACCTTC. Translation gives CASSFGGQNYGYTF.

The J gene is TRBJ2-7, the V gene TRBV19; 9 bases align to TRBD1. This CDR3 spans 15 amino acids. Germline assignment: CDR1 LNHDA and CDR2 SQIVND (reference sequence). Trimming took 3 bases from V and 2 from J; bases not matched to a gene: 5. DNA of the CDR3: TGTGCCAGTAGTATGAACAGGGGGCCGACCTACGAGCAGTACTTC. Its translation is CASSMNRGPTYEQYF.